Each of the 24 T cell receptor beta chains below was sequenced from the same sample in a study of blood T cell repertoires in COVID-19. Only in-frame clones appear in the TCRdb table, and some are missing; sequencing was by immunoSEQ multiplex PCR. This sample has some 110,000 clones, with 70% to 90% found just once. Sequenced sample: peripheral blood. Receptors originate from a man in his forties with acute or convalescent COVID-19.

This clone turned up a few times. This sequence joins TRBV2 and TRBJ2-2, with 7 bases fitting TRBD1. The CDR3 covers 15 residues. Losses at the gene ends were 6 bases for V and 6 bases for J; bases not matched to a gene: 10. CDR1 and CDR2 (germline): SNHLY, FYNNEI. CDR3 nucleotides: TGTGCCAGCAGCTTTTTACAGGGGATTGCCGGGGAGCTGTTTTTT. Protein: CASSFLQGIAGELFF.

A remark on this clone: Other DNA sequences in the sample encode the same CDR3. This chain connects TRBV11-2 to TRBJ2-7, with TRBD2 as a possible D gene (5 bases). Deletions cut 2 bases from V and 3 bases from J, with 11 bases between. This CDR3 comprises 14 residues. Looked up from germline, CDR1 is SGHAT and CDR2 is FQNNGV. The CDR3 loop reads CASSLYGGDYEQYF. DNA of the CDR3: TGTGCCAGCAGCTTATATGGAGGCGACTACGAGCAGTACTTC. Complete variable domain (other parts from reference TRBV11-2 and TRBJ2-7): EAGVAQSPRYKIIEKRQSVAFWCNPISGHATLYWYQQILGQGPKLLIQFQNNGVVDDSQLPKDRFSAERLKGVDSTLKIQPAKLEDSAVYLCASSLYGGDYEQYFGPGTRLTVT.

V is TRBV6-5 and J is TRBJ1-2; D gene unclear. The CDR3 totals 14 residues. Germline V CDR1 and CDR2: MNHEY, SVGAGI. Deletions cut 6 bases from V and 1 base from J, with 12 bases between. The CDR3 DNA is TGTGCCAGCAGACTCTCAACTCGTAACTATGGCTACACCTTC. It encodes CASRLSTRNYGYTF.

The J gene is TRBJ1-5, the V gene TRBV30; no clear D. The germline CDR1 and CDR2 sequences are GTSNPN and SVGIG (reference sequence). The CDR3 runs 14 residues. Trimming took off 2 bases at V and 0 bases at J, with 8 bases between the two ends. The DNA of the CDR3 is TGTGCCTGGAGTCGAGGGTTTAGCAATCAGCCCCAGCATTTT. Translation gives CAWSRGFSNQPQHF. Full variable domain (remainder filled in from reference TRBV30 and TRBJ1-5): SQTIHQWPATLVQPVGSPLSLECTVEGTSNPNLYWYRQAAGRGLQLLFYSVGIGQISSEVPQNLSASRPQDRQFILSSKKLLLSDSGFYLCAWSRGFSNQPQHFGDGTRLSIL.

This sequence joins TRBV10-1 and TRBJ2-3; perhaps TRBD2 as D (7 bases). The V gene's germline CDR1 is WNHNN and CDR2 SYGVQD (reference sequence). This CDR3 comprises 14 residues. V was clipped by 4 bases and J by 2 bases, with 10 bases between them. CDR3 bases: TGCGCCAGCAGTGGTGGGGGGGCCACAGATACGCAGTATTTT. It codes for CASSGGGATDTQYF.

The V gene is TRBV7-9, the J gene TRBJ1-1; weak D call: TRBD1 (5 bases). V was clipped by 3 bases and J by 5 bases, with 13 bases between them. Germline V lookup: CDR1 SEHNR, CDR2 FQNEAQ (reference sequence). The CDR3 sequence is 14 residues long. The CDR3 nucleotides read TGTGCCAGCAGCTTCCGGGACCGGGGGACTGAAGCTTTCTTT. Encoded protein: CASSFRDRGTEAFF.

The V call is TRBV23-1, the J call TRBJ2-1, with 9 nucleotides matching TRBD2. TRBV23-1 is classed as an ORF, of uncertain function. The V segment lost 6 bases and the J segment 2 bases; nucleotides outside the gene matches: 5. This CDR3 has 15 amino acids. The CDR3 DNA sequence: TGCGCCAGCAGACTAGGGACTAGCCCCTACAATGAGCAGTTCTTC. It is translated as CASRLGTSPYNEQFF.

This chain links TRBV30 with TRBJ2-1; D possibly corresponds to TRBD2 (6 bases). The ends were cut back, 2 bases at V and 2 bases at J, with 13 bases in the middle. The germline V gene encodes CDR1 GTSNPN and CDR2 SVGIG (reference sequence). The CDR3 is made up of 15 amino acids. Here the CDR3 reads CAWSIGAGAYNEQFF. The CDR3, as DNA: TGTGCCTGGAGTATAGGAGCGGGTGCCTACAATGAGCAGTTCTTC.

J is TRBJ2-3 and V is TRBV5-5; TRBD2 aligns across 7 bases. Germline loops: CDR1 SGHKS, CDR2 YYEKEE (reference sequence). V lost 4 bases and J lost 2; bases outside the gene matches: 4. The CDR3 loop spans 14 amino acids. CDR3 nucleotide sequence: TGTGCCAGCAGCCCCCGGGACTACACAGATACGCAGTATTTT. Translation gives CASSPRDYTDTQYF.

This clone appeared a single time. The J gene is TRBJ2-3, the V gene TRBV11-2, with D tentatively TRBD2 (5 bases). Between the trimmed V and J ends, which lost 5 bases and 2 bases, there was a span of 17 bases. CDR1 is SGHAT, CDR2 FQNNGV, per germline. The CDR3 covers 16 residues. CDR3 coding DNA: TGTGCCAGCAGCAACACCGCCGGACTTCACACAGATACGCAGTATTTT. This sequence encodes CASSNTAGLHTDTQYF.

The chain employs TRBV6-5 and TRBJ2-1; 10 bases line up with TRBD2. This CDR3 contains 14 residues. Per the germline V gene, CDR1 is MNHEY and CDR2 is SVGAGI. The junction had 4 bases not matched to a gene; V was cut back by 4 bases and J by 7 bases. The CDR3 DNA follows: TGTGCCAGCAGTTTAGGACTAGCGGTTAATGAGCAGTTCTTC. As protein: CASSLGLAVNEQFF.

This clone was seen once. The chain has TRBV29-1 and TRBJ1-1, with unresolved D. The germline gives CDR1 SQVTM, CDR2 ANQGSEA. The CDR3 length is 11 residues. V was cut by 6 bases and J by 4 bases, with 9 bases left in between. The CDR3 bases are TGCAGCGTACGTCGGGGCACTGAAGCTTTCTTT. It codes for CSVRRGTEAFF.

The chain carries TRBV6-6 and TRBJ1-2, with a weak D call TRBD1 (5 bases). Per the germline V gene, CDR1 is MNHNY and CDR2 is SVGAGI (reference sequence). Trimming cost V 2 bases and J 0 bases, with 10 bases left between them. The CDR3 consists of 15 residues. CDR3 sequence reads: CASSYKAGTNYGYTF. The DNA of the CDR3 is TGTGCCAGCAGTTACAAGGCAGGGACTAACTATGGCTACACCTTC.

V is TRBV21-1 and J is TRBJ2-6; TRBD1 is the table's D call and was not checked against the DNA. TRBV21-1 represents a pseudogene. The CDR3 runs to 18 residues. The CDR3 DNA reads as TGTGCCAGCGGCCTGCCGGGACAGGCAATCTCTGGGGCCAACGTCCTGACTTTC. Encoded protein: CASGLPGQAISGANVLTF.

The chain has TRBV4-2 and TRBJ2-7; TRBD2 is a possible D gene (6 bases). Between the trimmed V and J ends, which lost 3 bases and 4 bases, there was a span of 10 bases. The CDR3 is 13 amino acids. Germline V gives CDR1 LGHNA, CDR2 YNFKEQ. The CDR3 DNA follows: TGTGCCAGCAGCCAGAGGCGGGATTACGAGCAGTACTTC. Translating gives CASSQRRDYEQYF.

CDR3 residues: CASSGPGLAAQSSYNEQFF. CDR3 nucleotides: TGTGCCAGCAGCGGGCCGGGACTAGCGGCCCAAAGCTCCTACAATGAGCAGTTCTTC. V usage is TRBV9 and J usage is TRBJ2-1, with TRBD2 identical over 11 bases. The CDR3 spans 19 residues. Per germline, CDR1 SGDLS and CDR2 YYNGEE. Germline trimming cut 3 bases from V and 0 bases from J; bases unmatched to any gene: 11.

The chain links TRBV5-6 to TRBJ2-1; a weak D match, TRBD1 (5 bases). This CDR3 spans 13 amino acids. V gave up 2 bases and J gave up 12 bases, with 15 bases separating them. In germline, CDR1 is SGHDT, CDR2 YYEEEE. CDR3 coding DNA: TGTGCCAGCAGCTTTGCCCCGACAGACGGGCAGTTCTTC. It translates to CASSFAPTDGQFF.

V and J are TRBV3-1 (or the pseudogene TRBV3-2) and TRBJ2-7; TRBD1 matches at 7 bases. This CDR3 has 15 amino acids. Germline lookup yields CDR1 LGHDT and CDR2 YNNKEL (reference sequence). The V segment lost 1 base and the J segment 2 bases; nucleotides outside the gene matches: 5. CDR3 bases: TGTGCCAGCAGCCAAGGACATGGGACAGCCTACGAGCAGTACTTC. Its protein product is CASSQGHGTAYEQYF.

The rearrangement joins TRBV10-3 to TRBJ2-1; TRBD2 aligns across 12 bases. The CDR3 has 15 residues. With V trimmed by 6 bases and J by 5 bases, 5 bases remained unmatched. Germline V gene data show CDR1 as ENHRY and CDR2 as SYGVKD. The CDR3 loop is CAIRETSGSNNEQFF. In DNA, the CDR3 is TGTGCCATCAGGGAGACTAGCGGGAGTAACAATGAGCAGTTCTTC.

The V gene is TRBV19, the J gene TRBJ2-2; the D gene is possibly TRBD1 (5 bases). Between the trimmed V and J ends, which lost 6 bases and 6 bases, there was a span of 14 bases. The V gene's germline CDR1 is LNHDA and CDR2 SQIVND (reference sequence). There are 14 residues in the CDR3. The CDR3 protein is CASSFRVQSGELFF. CDR3 DNA sequence: TGTGCCAGTAGCTTCAGGGTTCAATCCGGGGAGCTGTTTTTT. The whole variable domain, remainder taken from reference TRBV19 and TRBJ2-2, is DGGITQSPKYLFRKEGQNVTLSCEQNLNHDAMYWYRQDPGQGLRLIYYSQIVNDFQKGDIAEGYSVSREKKESFPLTVTSAQKNPTAFYLCASSFRVQSGELFFGEGSRLTVL.

This clone was observed a handful of times. The chain combines TRBV3-1 (or the pseudogene TRBV3-2) with TRBJ2-7; 12 nucleotides agree with TRBD1. The J segment lost 6 bases and the V segment lost 5 bases, leaving 5 bases of the junction unmatched. The CDR3 totals 14 residues. The germline V gene has CDR1 LGHDT and CDR2 YNNKEL (reference sequence). The CDR3 DNA follows: TGTGCCAGCAGCTTCCGGGACAGGGGGCCCGAGCAGTACTTC. Translating gives CASSFRDRGPEQYF.

This chain connects TRBV4-1 to TRBJ2-1; TRBD2 agrees at 9 bases. Losses at the gene ends were 1 base for V and 10 bases for J; bases not matched to a gene: 11. CDR3 size: 16 residues. Looked up from germline, CDR1 is MGHRA and CDR2 is YSYEKL. The CDR3 reads CASSQVGGRAKKEQFF. CDR3 bases: TGCGCCAGCAGCCAAGTCGGCGGGAGGGCCAAAAAGGAGCAGTTCTTC.

This clone was recorded once. The rearrangement uses TRBV14 and TRBJ2-1, with 11 bases identical to TRBD2. V lost 1 base to trimming and J lost 10 bases; unmatched junction nucleotides: 12. The CDR3 runs 17 residues. Germline assignment: CDR1 SGHDN and CDR2 FVKESK. CDR3 sequence reads: CASSQGQGLAASREQFF. The CDR3 DNA sequence: TGTGCCAGCAGCCAAGGACAGGGACTAGCGGCGTCAAGAGAGCAGTTCTTC.

This chain uses TRBV6-5 with TRBJ1-2; D unresolved. The CDR3 length is 12 residues. The V end lost 5 bases, the J end lost 8 bases, and 12 bases lay between the germline ends. The germline V gene has CDR1 MNHEY and CDR2 SVGAGI. CDR3 sequence (DNA): TGTGCCAGCAGTCGACTTCTTGGGGGCTACACCTTC. It encodes CASSRLLGGYTF.